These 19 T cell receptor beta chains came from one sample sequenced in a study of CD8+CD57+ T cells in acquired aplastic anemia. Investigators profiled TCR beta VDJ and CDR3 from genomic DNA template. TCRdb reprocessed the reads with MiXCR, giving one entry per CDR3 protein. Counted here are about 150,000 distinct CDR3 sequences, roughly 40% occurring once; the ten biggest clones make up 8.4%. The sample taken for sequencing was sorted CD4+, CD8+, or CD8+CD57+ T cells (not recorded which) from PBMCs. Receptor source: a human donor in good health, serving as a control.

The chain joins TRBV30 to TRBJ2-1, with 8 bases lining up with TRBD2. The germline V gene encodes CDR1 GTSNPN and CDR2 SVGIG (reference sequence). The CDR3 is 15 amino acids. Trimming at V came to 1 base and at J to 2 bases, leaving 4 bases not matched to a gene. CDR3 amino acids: CAWSETGGPYNEQFF. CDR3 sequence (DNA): TGTGCCTGGAGTGAGACGGGAGGGCCCTACAATGAGCAGTTCTTC.

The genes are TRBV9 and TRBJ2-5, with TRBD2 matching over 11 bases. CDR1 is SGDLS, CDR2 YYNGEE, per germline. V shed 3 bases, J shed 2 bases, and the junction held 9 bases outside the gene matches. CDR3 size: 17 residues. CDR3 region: CASSAVGGTSGQETQYF. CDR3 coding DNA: TGTGCCAGCAGCGCCGTCGGAGGGACTAGCGGACAAGAGACCCAGTACTTC.

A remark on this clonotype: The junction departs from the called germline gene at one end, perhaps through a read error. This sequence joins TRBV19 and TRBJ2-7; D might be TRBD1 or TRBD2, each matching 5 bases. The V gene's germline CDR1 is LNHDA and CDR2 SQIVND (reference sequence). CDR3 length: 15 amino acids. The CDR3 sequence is CASSMGGTAEYEQYF. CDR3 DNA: TGTGCCAGTAGTATGGGTGGGACGGCCGAATACGAACAGTACTTC.

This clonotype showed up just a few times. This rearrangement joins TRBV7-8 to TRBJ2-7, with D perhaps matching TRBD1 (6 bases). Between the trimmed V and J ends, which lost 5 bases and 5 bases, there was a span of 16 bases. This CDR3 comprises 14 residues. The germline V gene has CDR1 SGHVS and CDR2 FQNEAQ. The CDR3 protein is CASSPYQGLNEQYF. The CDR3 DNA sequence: TGTGCCAGCAGCCCTTATCAGGGGTTAAACGAGCAGTACTTC.

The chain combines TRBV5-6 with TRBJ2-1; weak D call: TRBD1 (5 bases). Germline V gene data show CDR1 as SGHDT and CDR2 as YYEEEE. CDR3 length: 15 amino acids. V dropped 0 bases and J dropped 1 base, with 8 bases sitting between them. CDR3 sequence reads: CASSLGTSSYNEQFF. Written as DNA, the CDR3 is TGTGCCAGCAGCTTGGGGACATCGTCCTACAATGAGCAGTTCTTC.

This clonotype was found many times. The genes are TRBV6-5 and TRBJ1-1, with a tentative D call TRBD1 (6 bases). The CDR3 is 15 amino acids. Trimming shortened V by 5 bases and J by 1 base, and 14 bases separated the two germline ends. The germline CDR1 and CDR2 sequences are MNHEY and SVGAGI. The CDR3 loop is CASSLHDRRNTEAFF. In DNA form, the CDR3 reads TGTGCCAGCAGTCTCCACGACAGGAGGAACACTGAAGCTTTCTTT.

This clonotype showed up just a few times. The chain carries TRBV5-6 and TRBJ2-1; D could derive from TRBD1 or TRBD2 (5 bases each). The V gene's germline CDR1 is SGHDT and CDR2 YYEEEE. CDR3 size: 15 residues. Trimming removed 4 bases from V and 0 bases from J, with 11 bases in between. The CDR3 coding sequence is TGTGCCAGCAGCATGGGACGGAGCTCCTACAATGAGCAGTTCTTC. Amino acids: CASSMGRSSYNEQFF.

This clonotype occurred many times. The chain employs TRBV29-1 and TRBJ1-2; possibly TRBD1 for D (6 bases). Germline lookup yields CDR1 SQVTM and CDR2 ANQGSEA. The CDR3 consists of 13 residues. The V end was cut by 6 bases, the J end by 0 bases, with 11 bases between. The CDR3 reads CSVGDRTNYGYTF. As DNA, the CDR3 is TGCAGCGTCGGAGACAGGACTAACTATGGCTACACCTTC.

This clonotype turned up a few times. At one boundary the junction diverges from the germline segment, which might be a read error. CDR3 in amino acids: CAISEAHPRENQSQHF. CDR3 in DNA: TGTGCCATCAGTGAGGCCCATCCCAGAGAGAATCAGTCCCAGCATTTT. The chain carries TRBV10-3 and TRBJ1-5; the D is unclear. CDR1 ENHRY and CDR2 SYGVKD come from the germline V gene. The length of the CDR3 is 16 residues.

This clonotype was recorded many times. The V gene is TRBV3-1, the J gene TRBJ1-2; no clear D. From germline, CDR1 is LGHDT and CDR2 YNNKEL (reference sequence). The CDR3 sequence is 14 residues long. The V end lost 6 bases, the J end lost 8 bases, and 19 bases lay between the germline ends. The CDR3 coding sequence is TGTGCCAGCAGACCCAGTGGTTCTCGGGAGGGCTACACCTTC. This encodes CASRPSGSREGYTF.

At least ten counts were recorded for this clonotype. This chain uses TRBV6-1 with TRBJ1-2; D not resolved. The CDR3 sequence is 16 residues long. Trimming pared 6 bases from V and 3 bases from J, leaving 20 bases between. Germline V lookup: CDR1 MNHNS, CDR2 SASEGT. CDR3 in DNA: TGTGCCAGCAGCCCGGGCGGCGAGACGGGGTACTATGGCTACACCTTC. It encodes CASSPGGETGYYGYTF.

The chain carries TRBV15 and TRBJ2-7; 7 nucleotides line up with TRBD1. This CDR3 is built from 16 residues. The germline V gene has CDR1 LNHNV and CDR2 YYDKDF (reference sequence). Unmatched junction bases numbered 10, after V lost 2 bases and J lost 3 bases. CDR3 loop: CATSRTLGQTFYEQYF. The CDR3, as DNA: TGTGCCACCAGCAGAACGTTGGGACAGACTTTCTACGAGCAGTACTTC.

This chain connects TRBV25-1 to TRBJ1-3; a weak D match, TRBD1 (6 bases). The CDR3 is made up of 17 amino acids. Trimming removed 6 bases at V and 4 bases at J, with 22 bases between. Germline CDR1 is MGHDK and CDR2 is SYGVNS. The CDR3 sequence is CASSTPSRTDLGNTIYF. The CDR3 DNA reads TGTGCCAGCAGCACACCCTCGAGGACAGACCTCGGAAACACCATATATTTT.

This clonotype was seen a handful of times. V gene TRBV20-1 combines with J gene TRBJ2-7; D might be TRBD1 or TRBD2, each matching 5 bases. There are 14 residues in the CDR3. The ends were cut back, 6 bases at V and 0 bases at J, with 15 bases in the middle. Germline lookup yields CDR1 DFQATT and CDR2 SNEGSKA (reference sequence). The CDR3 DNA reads TGCAGTGCCTGGGCCGGGGCACACTCCTACGAGCAGTACTTC. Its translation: CSAWAGAHSYEQYF.

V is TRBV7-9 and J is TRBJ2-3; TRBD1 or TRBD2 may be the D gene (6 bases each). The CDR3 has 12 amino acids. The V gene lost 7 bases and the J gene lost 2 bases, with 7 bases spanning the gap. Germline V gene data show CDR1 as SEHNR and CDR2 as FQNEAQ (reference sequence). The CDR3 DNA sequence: TGTGCCAGCACGGGGGCCACAGATACGCAGTATTTT. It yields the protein CASTGATDTQYF.

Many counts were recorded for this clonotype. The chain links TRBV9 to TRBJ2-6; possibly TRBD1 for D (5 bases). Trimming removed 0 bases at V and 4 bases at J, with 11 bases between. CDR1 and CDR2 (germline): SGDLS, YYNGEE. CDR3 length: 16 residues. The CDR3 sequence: CASSVGRAPGANVLTF. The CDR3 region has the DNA TGTGCCAGCAGCGTAGGCAGGGCACCCGGGGCCAACGTCCTGACTTTC. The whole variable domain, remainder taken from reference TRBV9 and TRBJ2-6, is DSGVTQTPKHLITATGQRVTLRCSPRSGDLSVYWYQQSLDQGLQFLIQYYNGEERAKGNILERFSAQQFPDLHSELNLSSLELGDSALYFCASSVGRAPGANVLTFGAGSRLTVL.

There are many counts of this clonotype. The DNA for the CDR3 is TGTGCCAGCAGCTTAGAGGAGGGTGGATCGTATGGCTACACCTTC. It translates to CASSLEEGGSYGYTF. The chain joins TRBV5-4 to TRBJ1-2; no clear D. Germline-derived CDR1 and CDR2 are SGHNT and YYREEE (reference sequence). CDR3 length: 15 residues. The germline V and J ends were trimmed by 2 bases and 5 bases, with 16 bases remaining between them.

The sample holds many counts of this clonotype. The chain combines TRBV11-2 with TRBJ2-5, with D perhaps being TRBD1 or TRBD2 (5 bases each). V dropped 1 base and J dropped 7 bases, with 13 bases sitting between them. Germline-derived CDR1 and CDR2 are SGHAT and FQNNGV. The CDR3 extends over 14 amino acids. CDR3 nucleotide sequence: TGTGCCAGCAGCTTAGCGAGTTTGAGGGGGACCCAGTACTTC. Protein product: CASSLASLRGTQYF.

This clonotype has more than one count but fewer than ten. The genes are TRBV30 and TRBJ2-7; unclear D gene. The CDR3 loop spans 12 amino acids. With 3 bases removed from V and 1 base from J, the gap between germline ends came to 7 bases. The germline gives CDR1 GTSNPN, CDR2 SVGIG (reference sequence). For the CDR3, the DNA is TGTGCCTGGAGCCCGCTTTCCTACGAGCAGTACTTC. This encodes CAWSPLSYEQYF.